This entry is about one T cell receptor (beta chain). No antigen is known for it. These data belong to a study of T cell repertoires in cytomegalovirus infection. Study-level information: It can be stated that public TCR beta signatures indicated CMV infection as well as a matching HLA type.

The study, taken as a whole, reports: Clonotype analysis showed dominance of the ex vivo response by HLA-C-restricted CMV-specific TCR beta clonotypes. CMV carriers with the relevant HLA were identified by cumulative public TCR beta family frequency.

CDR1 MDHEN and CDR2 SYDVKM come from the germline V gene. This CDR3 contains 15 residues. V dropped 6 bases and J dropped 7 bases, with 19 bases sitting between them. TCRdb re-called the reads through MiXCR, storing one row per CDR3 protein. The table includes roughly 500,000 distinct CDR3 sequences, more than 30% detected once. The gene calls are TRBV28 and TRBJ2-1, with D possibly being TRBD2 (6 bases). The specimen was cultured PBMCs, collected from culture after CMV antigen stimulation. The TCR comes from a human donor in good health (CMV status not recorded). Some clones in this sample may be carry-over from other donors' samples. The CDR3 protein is CASSPRAARGNEQFF. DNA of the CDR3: TGTGCCAGCAGCCCGAGGGCCGCCCGGGGGAATGAGCAGTTCTTC.